What follows are 2 T cell receptor beta chains derived from one specimen sequenced in a study of shared clonotypes between healthy human individuals. CD45RO-negative cells were positively selected for CCR7, leaving out terminally differentiated effector memory CD45RA+ cells. Measured with immunoSEQ multiplex PCR; TCRdb has only the in-frame clones, and not every one. The data contain hundreds of thousands of clones, 96% of them seen just once; the ten biggest clones take up about 0.12%. Sequencing was carried out using naive CD8+ T cells sorted from blood. These TCRs come from a woman in her thirties in good health.

Note on this clone: Other DNA sequences in the same sample also yield this CDR3. The V call is TRBV9, the J call TRBJ2-1, with D unresolved. Germline assignment: CDR1 SGDLS and CDR2 YYNGEE. V was shortened by 0 bases and J by 8 bases, with 9 bases between the two germline ends. The CDR3 runs to 13 residues. In nucleotides, the CDR3 is TGTGCCAGCAGCGTAGACCGAGGCGATGAGCAGTTCTTC. Its translation: CASSVDRGDEQFF. Combining the CDR3 with reference TRBV9 and TRBJ2-1 gives the whole variable domain DSGVTQTPKHLITATGQRVTLRCSPRSGDLSVYWYQQSLDQGLQFLIQYYNGEERAKGNILERFSAQQFPDLHSELNLSSLELGDSALYFCASSVDRGDEQFFGPGTRLTVL.

The gene calls are TRBV9 and TRBJ2-2; D gene unclear. CDR3 size: 15 residues. Germline V gene sequence: CDR1 SGDLS, CDR2 YYNGEE. Trimming took 0 bases from V and 6 from J, leaving 12 bases between them. The CDR3 coding sequence is TGTGCCAGCAGCGTAGACGCCAGTCGCCCCGGGGAGCTGTTTTTT. Translated: CASSVDASRPGELFF.